A selection of T cell receptor beta chains follows, all from one sample in a study of T-cell reconstitution after alpha-beta-depleted transplantation in children. From the PCR reads, TCRdb called clonotypes with MiXCR, one entry per CDR3 protein. Among about 400,000 distinct CDR3 sequences, roughly 20% were seen once, and the ten largest hold 3% to 4%. The sample here was PBMCs from the stem cell graft donor, taken from the stem cell graft. The receptors here all came from a human donor who donated a stem cell graft to a child with acute myeloid leukemia. Both conserved end residues are part of each CDR3. Each record gives: V gene, D gene, CDR3 length, clone size, J gene, CDR3 protein, CDR3 DNA. A D gene is named only where the DNA matches it firmly. Size tells how often a clone was seen (once, few, many) or the class of an expanded clone, and some rows leave it out.

>TRBV2|TRBD2|19|NA|TRBJ2-1
CASSEGWSFAGGVYNEQFF
TGTGCCAGCAGTGAAGGGTGGAGCTTTGCGGGAGGGGTCTACAATGAGCAGTTCTTC
>TRBV20-1|NA|15|NA|TRBJ2-7
CSASTLPGGSYEQYF
TGCAGTGCTAGTACTCTCCCAGGGGGGTCTTACGAGCAGTACTTC
>TRBV12-3/TRBV12-4|TRBD1|16|NA|TRBJ2-2
CASSRGTGRSTGELFF
TGTGCCAGCAGTAGGGGGACAGGCCGGAGCACCGGGGAGCTGTTTTTT
>TRBV7-3|TRBD2|13|many|TRBJ2-1
CASSPLMGGEQFF
TGTGCCAGCAGCCCTCTGATGGGAGGGGAGCAGTTCTTC
>TRBV7-9|NA|14|NA|TRBJ2-3
CASSLLGTGDTQYF
TGTGCCAGCAGCTTACTGGGTACGGGAGATACGCAGTATTTT
>TRBV20-1|NA|13|many|TRBJ2-3
CSARGVALSQQYF
TGCAGTGCTAGAGGTGTGGCCCTGTCCCAGCAGTATTTT
>TRBV20-1|TRBD2|15|few|TRBJ2-7
CSANPPTSGSYEQYF
TGCAGTGCTAACCCTCCGACTAGCGGGTCCTACGAGCAGTACTTC
>TRBV27|TRBD2|17|few|TRBJ2-1
CASSLLLAGYGYNEQFF
TGTGCCAGCAGTTTATTACTAGCGGGATACGGGTACAATGAGCAGTTCTTC
>TRBV9|NA|12|many|TRBJ1-5
CASSVEFVPQHF
TGTGCCAGCAGCGTAGAGTTTGTCCCCCAGCATTTT
>TRBV29-1|NA|13|NA|TRBJ2-1
CSAGPVRGNEQFF
TGCAGCGCTGGTCCCGTCCGCGGGAATGAGCAGTTCTTC
>TRBV20-1|TRBD2|15|few|TRBJ2-3
CSAVTLAGVPDTQYF
TGCAGTGCCGTAACACTAGCGGGAGTCCCAGATACGCAGTATTTT
>TRBV12-3/TRBV12-4|TRBD1|13|NA|TRBJ1-1
CASTTDRVTEAFF
TGTGCCAGCACTACGGACAGGGTGACTGAAGCTTTCTTT
>TRBV10-2|NA|15|few|TRBJ2-1
CASSADGSADNEQFF
TGCGCCAGCAGTGCCGACGGGAGTGCAGACAATGAGCAGTTCTTC
>TRBV5-1|NA|15|NA|TRBJ1-2
CASSLAAGVNYGYTF
TGCGCCAGCAGCTTGGCCGCAGGGGTTAACTATGGCTACACCTTC
>TRBV15|TRBD1|18|few|TRBJ2-1
CATSRDFGRDRGYNEQFF
TGTGCCACCAGCAGAGATTTTGGACGGGACAGGGGATACAATGAGCAGTTCTTC
>TRBV14|NA|17|NA|TRBJ2-7
CASSQDLGGSIAYEQYF
TGTGCCAGCAGCCAAGACCTTGGGGGGTCAATCGCCTACGAGCAGTACTTC
>TRBV10-3|NA|13|few|TRBJ2-3
CAISERITDTQYF
TGTGCCATCAGTGAGCGTATCACAGATACGCAGTATTTT
>TRBV4-3|TRBD1|16|NA|TRBJ2-1
CASSQDRYRGLNEQFF
TGCGCCAGCAGCCAAGACCGGTACAGGGGGTTAAATGAGCAGTTCTTC
>TRBV20-1|NA|12|many|TRBJ2-7
CSARDRMGEQYF
TGCAGTGCTCGAGACAGGATGGGTGAGCAGTACTTC
>TRBV6-1|TRBD2|15|NA|TRBJ2-7
CASRQTGTSVGEQYF
TGTGCCAGCAGGCAGACCGGGACTAGCGTCGGCGAGCAGTACTTC